This is a list of T cell receptor beta chains from one sample in a study of T cell changes during pregnancy in multiple sclerosis. The table came from immunoSEQ multiplex PCR; TCRdb's copy has only in-frame clones and leaves some out. The sample includes tens of thousands of clones, about 92% of them seen just once. The sequencing used peripheral blood, collected after pregnancy. The receptors come from a female donor with multiple sclerosis, enrolled in a pregnancy study. The CDR3 runs from the conserved cysteine through the conserved F or W. Each record gives: CDR3 protein, CDR3 DNA, clone size, V gene, D gene, J gene. The D gene is left open where the match is weak. For some rows the clone size is stated as once, few or many, or as a class when expanded; others skip it.

CDR3aa: CSAGQGTPSYEQYF; CDR3nt: TGCAGCGCGGGACAGGGAACCCCCTCCTACGAGCAGTACTTC; abundance: -; v_gene: TRBV29-1; d_gene: TRBD1; j_gene: TRBJ2-7
CDR3aa: CASSKDNRSGNTIYF; CDR3nt: TGTGCCAGCAGCAAAGACAACCGCTCTGGAAACACCATATATTTT; abundance: -; v_gene: TRBV27; d_gene: -; j_gene: TRBJ1-3
CDR3aa: CASSLEHPSGNTIYF; CDR3nt: TGTGCCAGCAGCTTGGAGCACCCCTCTGGAAACACCATATATTTT; abundance: -; v_gene: TRBV5-4; d_gene: -; j_gene: TRBJ1-3
CDR3aa: CASSFSGGPSVRSYEQYF; CDR3nt: TGTGCCAGCAGCTTTAGCGGGGGGCCTTCTGTTAGGTCCTACGAGCAGTACTTC; abundance: once; v_gene: TRBV7-2; d_gene: TRBD2; j_gene: TRBJ2-7
CDR3aa: CASSYRTTGEAFF; CDR3nt: TGTGCCAGCAGTTACCGCACGACAGGTGAAGCTTTCTTT; abundance: -; v_gene: TRBV6-5; d_gene: -; j_gene: TRBJ1-1
CDR3aa: CASSQLPGTGGSVYTF; CDR3nt: TGCGCCAGCAGCCAGCTGCCCGGGACAGGGGGCAGCGTCTACACCTTC; abundance: -; v_gene: TRBV4-1; d_gene: TRBD1; j_gene: TRBJ1-2
CDR3aa: CAWTGSGNTIYF; CDR3nt: TGTGCCTGGACAGGATCTGGAAACACCATATATTTT; abundance: -; v_gene: TRBV30; d_gene: -; j_gene: TRBJ1-3
CDR3aa: CASSIMAGDYNEQFF; CDR3nt: TGTGCCAGTAGTATAATGGCGGGGGACTACAATGAGCAGTTCTTC; abundance: -; v_gene: TRBV19; d_gene: TRBD2; j_gene: TRBJ2-1
CDR3aa: CASSPLAGVQETQYF; CDR3nt: TGTGCCAGCTCGCCCCTGGCCGGGGTCCAAGAGACCCAGTACTTC; abundance: -; v_gene: TRBV27; d_gene: -; j_gene: TRBJ2-5
CDR3aa: CASSLRQSSYNSPLHF; CDR3nt: TGTGCCAGTAGTTTAAGACAGAGCTCCTATAATTCACCCCTCCACTTT; abundance: -; v_gene: TRBV19; d_gene: -; j_gene: TRBJ1-6
CDR3aa: CASSLLPNYGYTF; CDR3nt: TGTGCCAGCAGCTTACTCCCTAACTATGGCTACACCTTC; abundance: -; v_gene: TRBV7-2; d_gene: -; j_gene: TRBJ1-2
CDR3aa: CASSVVSGATDTQYF; CDR3nt: TGTGCCAGCAGCGTAGTTAGCGGGGCCACAGATACGCAGTATTTT; abundance: -; v_gene: TRBV9; d_gene: TRBD2; j_gene: TRBJ2-3
CDR3aa: CASSLTGINTGELFF; CDR3nt: TGTGCCAGTAGCCTAACAGGGATTAACACCGGGGAGCTGTTTTTT; abundance: -; v_gene: TRBV19; d_gene: -; j_gene: TRBJ2-2
CDR3aa: CASSQELAGGNLAKNIQYF; CDR3nt: TGCGCCAGCAGCCAAGAACTAGCGGGGGGGAACCTAGCCAAAAACATTCAGTACTTC; abundance: once; v_gene: TRBV4-3; d_gene: TRBD2; j_gene: TRBJ2-4
CDR3aa: CASSPKTGMTYEQYF; CDR3nt: TGTGCCAGCTCACCTAAGACAGGGATGACCTACGAGCAGTACTTC; abundance: -; v_gene: TRBV18; d_gene: TRBD1; j_gene: TRBJ2-7
CDR3aa: CSAPGSHEQFF; CDR3nt: TGCAGTGCCCCGGGGAGCCATGAGCAGTTCTTC; abundance: -; v_gene: TRBV20-1; d_gene: -; j_gene: TRBJ2-1
CDR3aa: CASSSLPGSGTDTQYF; CDR3nt: TGTGCCAGCAGCTCTCTCCCGGGGTCGGGAACAGATACGCAGTATTTT; abundance: -; v_gene: TRBV5-8; d_gene: -; j_gene: TRBJ2-3
CDR3aa: CASSVDERKETQYF; CDR3nt: TGTGCCAGCAGCGTAGATGAGCGGAAAGAGACCCAGTACTTC; abundance: -; v_gene: TRBV9; d_gene: -; j_gene: TRBJ2-5
CDR3aa: CASSVKTANTEAFF; CDR3nt: TGTGCCAGCAGCGTTAAGACAGCGAACACTGAAGCTTTCTTT; abundance: -; v_gene: TRBV7-2; d_gene: -; j_gene: TRBJ1-1
CDR3aa: CASSRQGSSTEAFF; CDR3nt: TGCGCCAGCAGCCGACAGGGGTCGAGCACTGAAGCTTTCTTT; abundance: -; v_gene: TRBV5-1; d_gene: TRBD1; j_gene: TRBJ1-1
CDR3aa: CASSYGGGVGITEAFF; CDR3nt: TGTGCCAGCAGCTATGGGGGGGGAGTCGGGATCACTGAAGCTTTCTTT; abundance: -; v_gene: TRBV9; d_gene: -; j_gene: TRBJ1-1
CDR3aa: CASSYGTNSYEQYF; CDR3nt: TGTGCCAGCAGTTACGGGACAAACTCCTACGAGCAGTACTTC; abundance: -; v_gene: TRBV6-6; d_gene: -; j_gene: TRBJ2-7
CDR3aa: CASSLPGGARDTQYF; CDR3nt: TGTGCCAGTAGTCTCCCGGGGGGGGCGCGGGATACGCAGTATTTT; abundance: -; v_gene: TRBV19; d_gene: TRBD2; j_gene: TRBJ2-3
CDR3aa: CASSGGTGGVGETQYF; CDR3nt: TGCGCCAGCAGCGGCGGGACAGGGGGCGTCGGAGAGACCCAGTACTTC; abundance: -; v_gene: TRBV5-1; d_gene: TRBD1; j_gene: TRBJ2-5
CDR3aa: CASSFHPGQGSQSYNEQFF; CDR3nt: TGTGCCAGCAGCTTTCACCCGGGACAGGGCAGTCAATCCTACAATGAGCAGTTCTTC; abundance: -; v_gene: TRBV7-9; d_gene: TRBD1; j_gene: TRBJ2-1
CDR3aa: CASSQANSRSGANVLTF; CDR3nt: TGTGCCAGCAGCCAAGCAAACAGCCGCTCTGGGGCCAACGTCCTGACTTTC; abundance: -; v_gene: TRBV4-2; d_gene: -; j_gene: TRBJ2-6
CDR3aa: CSAGGGYEQYF; CDR3nt: TGCAGCGCCGGGGGGGGCTACGAGCAGTACTTC; abundance: -; v_gene: TRBV29-1; d_gene: TRBD2; j_gene: TRBJ2-7
CDR3aa: CASSFGLAGVGETQYF; CDR3nt: TGTGCCAGCAGCTTCGGACTAGCGGGGGTAGGGGAGACCCAGTACTTC; abundance: once; v_gene: TRBV7-7; d_gene: TRBD2; j_gene: TRBJ2-5
CDR3aa: CASSPSRATFQETQYF; CDR3nt: TGTGCCAGCAGCCCCTCCAGGGCCACCTTCCAAGAGACCCAGTACTTC; abundance: -; v_gene: TRBV9; d_gene: -; j_gene: TRBJ2-5
CDR3aa: CASSQEPGLNTGELFF; CDR3nt: TGCGCCAGCAGCCAAGAGCCGGGATTGAACACCGGGGAGCTGTTTTTT; abundance: -; v_gene: TRBV5-1; d_gene: -; j_gene: TRBJ2-2
CDR3aa: CASGLPQYF; CDR3nt: TGTGCCAGCGGCCTTCCGCAGTACTTC; abundance: -; v_gene: TRBV27; d_gene: -; j_gene: TRBJ2-7
CDR3aa: CASKNRESSPLHF; CDR3nt: TGTGCCAGCAAAAACAGGGAAAGTTCACCCCTCCACTTT; abundance: -; v_gene: TRBV21-1; d_gene: -; j_gene: TRBJ1-6
CDR3aa: CASSSNIGGLPSSGANVLTF; CDR3nt: TGTGCCAGCAGCTCTAATATAGGGGGCCTCCCGAGTTCTGGGGCCAACGTCCTGACTTTC; abundance: -; v_gene: TRBV5-4; d_gene: TRBD1; j_gene: TRBJ2-6
CDR3aa: CASSARQGGYEQYF; CDR3nt: TGTGCCAGCAGCGCGCGGCAGGGGGGTTACGAGCAGTACTTC; abundance: -; v_gene: TRBV5-4; d_gene: -; j_gene: TRBJ2-7
CDR3aa: CASSRVGGDQPQHF; CDR3nt: TGTGCCAGCAGCCGCGTCGGGGGAGATCAGCCCCAGCATTTT; abundance: -; v_gene: TRBV9; d_gene: -; j_gene: TRBJ1-5
CDR3aa: CAWSAGFSNQPQHF; CDR3nt: TGTGCCTGGAGTGCAGGGTTTAGCAATCAGCCCCAGCATTTT; abundance: -; v_gene: TRBV30; d_gene: -; j_gene: TRBJ1-5
CDR3aa: CASSGGGGYTF; CDR3nt: TGTGCCAGCAGTGGGGGGGGCGGCTACACCTTC; abundance: -; v_gene: TRBV2; d_gene: -; j_gene: TRBJ1-2
CDR3aa: CASSRTSGEQYF; CDR3nt: TGTGCCAGCAGCCGTACCAGCGGCGAGCAGTACTTC; abundance: -; v_gene: TRBV7-2; d_gene: -; j_gene: TRBJ2-7
CDR3aa: CASRLRAGSGSPLHF; CDR3nt: TGTGCCAGCCGCCTCCGGGCAGGGTCCGGTTCACCCCTCCACTTT; abundance: -; v_gene: TRBV6-5; d_gene: -; j_gene: TRBJ1-6
CDR3aa: CASTPRQGARVEKLFF; CDR3nt: TGTGCCAGCACCCCTCGCCAGGGGGCACGGGTAGAAAAACTGTTTTTT; abundance: -; v_gene: TRBV11-2; d_gene: TRBD1; j_gene: TRBJ1-4
CDR3aa: CSVEGSGGARTGELFF; CDR3nt: TGCAGCGTTGAAGGGTCGGGGGGGGCGAGGACCGGGGAGCTGTTTTTT; abundance: -; v_gene: TRBV29-1; d_gene: TRBD2; j_gene: TRBJ2-2
CDR3aa: CASSVRGMGTGELFF; CDR3nt: TGTGCCAGCAGCGTACGAGGTATGGGCACCGGGGAGCTGTTTTTT; abundance: -; v_gene: TRBV9; d_gene: -; j_gene: TRBJ2-2
CDR3aa: CASYGTSQETQYF; CDR3nt: TGTGCCAGCTACGGGACTAGCCAAGAGACCCAGTACTTC; abundance: -; v_gene: TRBV7-8; d_gene: TRBD2; j_gene: TRBJ2-5
CDR3aa: CAIRPGHKNTGELFF; CDR3nt: TGTGCCATCCGCCCAGGGCATAAGAACACCGGGGAGCTGTTTTTT; abundance: -; v_gene: TRBV10-3; d_gene: -; j_gene: TRBJ2-2
CDR3aa: CASSETGGAGQPQHF; CDR3nt: TGTGCCAGCAGTGAAACAGGGGGCGCGGGCCAGCCCCAGCATTTT; abundance: -; v_gene: TRBV6-1; d_gene: TRBD1; j_gene: TRBJ1-5
CDR3aa: CASGKTENTEAFF; CDR3nt: TGTGCCAGCGGAAAGACAGAGAACACTGAAGCTTTCTTT; abundance: -; v_gene: TRBV6-6; d_gene: -; j_gene: TRBJ1-1
CDR3aa: CASSQGPAGDRTDTQYF; CDR3nt: TGCGCCAGCAGCCAGGGTCCCGCGGGGGACCGCACAGATACGCAGTATTTT; abundance: -; v_gene: TRBV4-3; d_gene: TRBD2; j_gene: TRBJ2-3
CDR3aa: CASSLELAGGGTQYF; CDR3nt: TGTGCCAGCAGCTTAGAACTAGCGGGTGGTGGGACCCAGTACTTC; abundance: -; v_gene: TRBV7-9; d_gene: TRBD2; j_gene: TRBJ2-5
CDR3aa: CAISEQQVGHYEQYF; CDR3nt: TGTGCCATCAGTGAGCAACAGGTGGGCCACTACGAGCAGTACTTC; abundance: once; v_gene: TRBV10-3; d_gene: -; j_gene: TRBJ2-7
CDR3aa: CASSNTWQGVNTEAFF; CDR3nt: TGCGCCAGCAGTAATACTTGGCAGGGGGTAAACACTGAAGCTTTCTTT; abundance: -; v_gene: TRBV10-1; d_gene: TRBD1; j_gene: TRBJ1-1
CDR3aa: CSVRPGTGGGADTQYF; CDR3nt: TGCAGCGTTCGTCCCGGGACAGGGGGCGGCGCAGATACGCAGTATTTT; abundance: -; v_gene: TRBV29-1; d_gene: TRBD1; j_gene: TRBJ2-3
CDR3aa: CASRPENVDYGYTF; CDR3nt: TGTGCCAGCAGGCCTGAGAATGTGGACTATGGCTACACCTTC; abundance: -; v_gene: TRBV6-5; d_gene: -; j_gene: TRBJ1-2
CDR3aa: CASSQGQGTGKLFF; CDR3nt: TGCGCCAGCAGCCAGGGACAGGGTACGGGAAAACTGTTTTTT; abundance: once; v_gene: TRBV5-1; d_gene: TRBD1; j_gene: TRBJ1-4
CDR3aa: CASSQEGGSSYNEQFF; CDR3nt: TGTGCCAGCAGCCAAGAGGGGGGTAGCTCCTACAATGAGCAGTTCTTC; abundance: -; v_gene: TRBV4-2; d_gene: -; j_gene: TRBJ2-1